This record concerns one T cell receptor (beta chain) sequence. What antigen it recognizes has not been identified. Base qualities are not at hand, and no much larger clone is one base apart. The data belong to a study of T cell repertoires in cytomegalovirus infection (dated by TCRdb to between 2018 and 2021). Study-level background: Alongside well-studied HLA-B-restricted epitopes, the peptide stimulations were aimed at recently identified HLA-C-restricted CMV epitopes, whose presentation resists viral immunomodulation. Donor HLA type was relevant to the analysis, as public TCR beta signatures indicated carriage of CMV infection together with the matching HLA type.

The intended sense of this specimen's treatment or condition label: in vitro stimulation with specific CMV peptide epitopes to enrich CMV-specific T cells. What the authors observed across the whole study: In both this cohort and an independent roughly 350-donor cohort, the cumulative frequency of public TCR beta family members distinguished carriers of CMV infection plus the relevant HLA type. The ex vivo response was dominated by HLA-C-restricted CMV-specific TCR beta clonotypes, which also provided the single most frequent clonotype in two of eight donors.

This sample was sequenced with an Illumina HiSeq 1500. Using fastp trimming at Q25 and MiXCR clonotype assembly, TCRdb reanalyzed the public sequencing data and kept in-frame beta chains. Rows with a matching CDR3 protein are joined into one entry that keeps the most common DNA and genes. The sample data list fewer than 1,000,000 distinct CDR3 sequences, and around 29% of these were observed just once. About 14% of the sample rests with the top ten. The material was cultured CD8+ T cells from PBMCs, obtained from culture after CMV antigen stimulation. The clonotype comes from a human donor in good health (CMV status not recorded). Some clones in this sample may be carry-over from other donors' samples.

The bases read TGTGCCCGGGGGGGGCGGGACAGGGGTTCATCAGAGCAGTACTTC. The encoded protein is CARGGRDRGSSEQYF. The chain uses TRBV19 and TRBJ2-7, and TRBD1 aligns with 10 junction nucleotides. Taken from cysteine to phenylalanine, the CDR3 has 15 residues. Only the CDR3 region is kept as DNA, spanning 45 bases read in frame from base 1. V is trimmed back by 11 bases and J by 7 bases, and the junction contains 17 bases that no gene match accounts for. CDR1 and CDR2 are read off the germline V gene (reference sequence) as LNHDA and SQIVND.